The clone carrying this T cell receptor (beta chain) was counted once. The target antigen is unknown. CDR3 length: 16 residues. Losses at the gene ends were 3 bases for V and 5 bases for J; bases not matched to a gene: 7. Germline V gives CDR1 SGHTS, CDR2 YDEGEE. A multiplex PCR was run with 60 Vbeta primers and 13 Jbeta primers. Some clones are missing from TCRdb's copy, which holds only in-frame ones; the method was immunoSEQ multiplex PCR. Of some 150,000 clones listed, 70% to 85% were seen once; the top ten hold roughly 1.9%. The sample is drawn from a study of cytomegalovirus exposure and HLA in healthy donors. Broader study findings: For presence/absence analyses, sequencing depth was assumed to be roughly uniform across donors. Earlier findings revealed that most TCR beta V segments proved productive either about 87% or about 30% of the time. Common viral pathogens seemed, in a later analysis, to connect with several of the most significant clusters.

The receptor comes from a woman in her 40s in good health and CMV-seronegative. The V call is TRBV5-8, the J call TRBJ2-1; 11 bases agree with TRBD2. Material: PBMCs. This CDR3 reads CASSYLAGGFDNEQFF. Here the CDR3 DNA reads TGTGCCAGCAGCTACTTAGCGGGAGGGTTCGACAATGAGCAGTTCTTC.